This T cell receptor beta chain was sequenced during a study of T cells in Graves' hyperthyroidism and ophthalmopathy. This clonotype was counted ten times or more. Germline loops: CDR1 SNHLY, CDR2 FYNNEI. The CDR3 has 13 residues. V lost 4 bases and J lost 8; bases outside the gene matches: 6. What was amplified from RNA transcripts were TCR beta CDR3 regions. HTBI primers drove first-round RT-PCR of the TCR CDR3. MiXCR, run by TCRdb on the multiplex PCR reads, gives a single entry per CDR3 protein. The sample shows 160,000 or so distinct CDR3 sequences, about 9.4% of them seen only once. The sequencing sample was made of blood. The rearrangement links TRBV2 to TRBJ1-2; 8 bases fit TRBD1. The TCR sequence derives from a woman aged 18-29 years with Graves' hyperthyroidism that later progressed to Graves' ophthalmopathy. The CDR3 DNA sequence: TGTGCCAGCAGTGTTGGACAGGGTAGAGGCTACACCTTC. Translation: CASSVGQGRGYTF. Full variable domain (remainder filled in from reference TRBV2 and TRBJ1-2): EPEVTQTPSHQVTQMGQEVILRCVPISNHLYFYWYRQILGQKVEFLVSFYNNEISEKSEIFDDQFSVERPDGSNFTLKIRSTKLEDSAMYFCASSVGQGRGYTFGSGTRLTVV.